A selection of T cell receptor beta chains follows, all from one sample in a study of shared clonotypes between healthy human individuals. Profiled with immunoSEQ multiplex PCR; TCRdb holds only in-frame clones, not every one. The table lists about 2.4 million clones, approximately 94% of them singletons. The sequenced material came from naive CD4+ T cells from PBMCs. These receptors were obtained from a man aged 18 to 30 in good health. Some clones in this sample may be carry-over from other donors' samples. The CDR3 runs from the conserved cysteine through the conserved F or W. Each record gives: J gene, V gene, D gene, CDR3 protein, CDR3 DNA. The D gene is left open where the match is weak.

J: TRBJ1-2
V: TRBV28
D: .
CDR3: CASSLWTGIANYGYTF
DNA: TGTGCCAGCAGTTTATGGACGGGGATAGCTAACTATGGCTACACCTTC

J: TRBJ2-7
V: TRBV10-3
D: TRBD2
CDR3: CAISESLAGSSYYEQYF
DNA: TGTGCCATCAGTGAGTCCCTAGCGGGATCCTCGTACTACGAGCAGTACTTC

J: TRBJ2-3
V: TRBV30
D: .
CDR3: CAWIGVALTDTQYF
DNA: TGTGCCTGGATCGGGGTTGCCCTCACAGATACGCAGTATTTT

J: TRBJ1-3
V: TRBV28
D: .
CDR3: CASSRSSGNTIYF
DNA: TGTGCCAGCAGTCGGAGCTCTGGAAACACCATATATTTT

J: TRBJ2-1
V: TRBV7-6
D: .
CDR3: CASSWTDRYNEQFF
DNA: TGTGCCAGCAGCTGGACGGACAGATACAATGAGCAGTTCTTC

J: TRBJ1-5
V: TRBV7-8
D: .
CDR3: CASSLKASRGNQPQHF
DNA: TGTGCCAGCAGCTTAAAGGCGAGTAGAGGCAATCAGCCCCAGCATTTT

J: TRBJ1-1
V: TRBV28
D: TRBD1
CDR3: CASGQGNTEAFF
DNA: TGTGCCAGTGGACAGGGGAACACTGAAGCTTTCTTT

J: TRBJ1-1
V: TRBV6-1
D: .
CDR3: CASSGQPNTEAFF
DNA: TGTGCCAGCAGTGGACAGCCGAACACTGAAGCTTTCTTT

J: TRBJ2-1
V: TRBV6-1
D: .
CDR3: CASTPPRQNEQFF
DNA: TGTGCCAGCACGCCGCCCCGACAGAATGAGCAGTTCTTC

J: TRBJ2-5
V: TRBV5-8
D: TRBD1
CDR3: CASSLANWDRERRETQYF
DNA: TGTGCCAGCAGCTTGGCCAACTGGGACAGAGAAAGAAGAGAGACCCAGTACTTC